The 20 T cell receptor beta chains presented below share a single source sample, sequenced in a study of control samples from healthy donors and cancer patients. TCRdb's copy holds only in-frame clones and misses some; the assay was immunoSEQ multiplex PCR. The repertoire has about 140,000 clones, roughly 94% of them found once; the top ten carry about 12%. The source material was blood. All receptors derive from a man between 40 and 49 years old in good health.

The chain links TRBV2 to TRBJ2-2; TRBD2 aligns across 11 bases. The V and J ends lost 3 bases and 4 bases, in that order; junction bases with no gene match: 10. Per the germline V gene, CDR1 is SNHLY and CDR2 is FYNNEI. This CDR3 is built from 18 residues. Here the CDR3 reads CASSDPGLAETPTGELFF. The CDR3, as DNA: TGTGCCAGCAGTGACCCGGGACTAGCGGAAACTCCCACCGGGGAGCTGTTTTTT.

The rearrangement joins TRBV2 to TRBJ2-7; D unresolved. This CDR3 comprises 10 residues. Germline CDR1 and CDR2: SNHLY and FYNNEI. Trimming took 4 bases from V and 7 from J, leaving 5 bases between them. CDR3 sequence reads: CASSVREQYF. In DNA, the CDR3 is TGTGCCAGCAGTGTGCGGGAGCAGTACTTC.

This clone was seen a handful of times. The chain carries TRBV27 and TRBJ1-1; no firm D call. The germline CDR1 and CDR2 sequences are MNHEY and SMNVEV (reference sequence). The CDR3 totals 14 residues. Trimming removed 1 base at V and 2 bases at J, with 8 bases between. DNA of the CDR3: TGTGCCAGCAGTTTATTCGGGAGTAACACTGAAGCTTTCTTT. This codes for CASSLFGSNTEAFF.

The V call is TRBV18, the J call TRBJ1-5; D remains ambiguous. V was pared by 0 bases and J by 0 bases, with 3 bases between. This CDR3 is built from 14 residues. Per germline, CDR1 KGHSH and CDR2 LQKENI. CDR3: CASSPPGSNQPQHF. CDR3 nucleotide sequence: TGTGCCAGCTCACCACCGGGTAGCAATCAGCCCCAGCATTTT. Using reference TRBV18 and TRBJ1-5 for the parts outside the CDR3, the full variable domain is NAGVMQNPRHLVRRRGQEARLRCSPMKGHSHVYWYRQLPEEGLKFMVYLQKENIIDESGMPKERFSAEFPKEGPSILRIQQVVRGDSAAYFCASSPPGSNQPQHFGDGTRLSIL.

The chain employs TRBV12-3 or TRBV12-4 and TRBJ1-4; D call uncertain. The CDR3 consists of 13 residues. Trimming cost V 6 bases and J 5 bases, with 10 bases left between them. In nucleotides, the CDR3 is TGTGCCAGCAGAGGCAGCAAAAATGAAAAACTGTTTTTT. It translates to CASRGSKNEKLFF.

The rearrangement joins TRBV6-5 to TRBJ2-1; 9 nucleotides line up with TRBD1. The CDR3 spans 16 residues. CDR1 and CDR2 from the germline V gene are MNHEY and SVGAGI. V dropped 0 bases and J dropped 4; count of bases not matched to a gene: 4. CDR3 sequence (DNA): TGTGCCAGCAGTTACTCGAGGGACAGGGTTTACAATGAGCAGTTCTTC. This translates into CASSYSRDRVYNEQFF.

The chain couples TRBV2 to TRBJ1-2, with TRBD1 as a possible D gene (5 bases). The germline gives CDR1 SNHLY, CDR2 FYNNEI. The CDR3 consists of 17 residues. V was clipped by 4 bases and J by 4 bases, with 22 bases between them. Here the CDR3 reads CASSGTYPRQSLYGYTF. CDR3 nucleotides: TGTGCCAGCAGTGGGACTTACCCCCGACAGTCTCTCTATGGCTACACCTTC. Full variable domain (rest looked up from reference TRBV2 and TRBJ1-2): EPEVTQTPSHQVTQMGQEVILRCVPISNHLYFYWYRQILGQKVEFLVSFYNNEISEKSEIFDDQFSVERPDGSNFTLKIRSTKLEDSAMYFCASSGTYPRQSLYGYTFGSGTRLTVV.

Of note for this clone: Because the CDR3's place on the DNA is in doubt, the DNA is left out and the CDR3 is given as listed by TCRdb. The chain couples TRBV21-1 to TRBJ1-3; TRBD1, the table's D call, was not compared with the DNA. TRBV21-1 is described as a pseudogene. The CDR3 extends over 17 residues, inclusive of both ends. Here the CDR3 reads CASSKEVGTGSGNTIYF.

The chain is built from TRBV21-1 and TRBJ1-5; the table's D call, TRBD1, was not checked against the DNA. TRBV21-1 is an annotated pseudogene. The CDR3 loop spans 16 amino acids. CDR3 bases: TGTGCCAGCAGCAAACCTTCCGGGACAGCGGATCAGCCCCAGCATTTT. Translating gives CASSKPSGTADQPQHF.

This chain connects TRBV19 to TRBJ1-2; D uncertain. The CDR3 loop spans 13 amino acids. Germline V gene sequence: CDR1 LNHDA, CDR2 SQIVND (reference sequence). V lost 2 bases, J lost 4 bases, and 8 bases lay in between. CDR3 sequence: CASSILVGYGYTF. CDR3 in DNA: TGTGCCAGTAGTATACTTGTGGGCTATGGCTACACCTTC.

In this sample, this clone turned up once. The J gene is TRBJ2-1, the V gene TRBV27, with D possibly being TRBD1 (6 bases). Germline V gene sequence: CDR1 MNHEY, CDR2 SMNVEV (reference sequence). The CDR3 spans 12 residues. V lost 6 bases, J lost 3 bases, and 6 bases lay in between. Here the CDR3 reads CASRGGYNEQFF. CDR3 bases: TGTGCCAGCAGAGGGGGCTACAATGAGCAGTTCTTC.

The chain recombines TRBV24-1 with TRBJ2-2; no definite D call. V was shortened by 6 bases and J by 5 bases, with 3 bases between the two germline ends. This CDR3 has 11 residues. Germline V CDR1 and CDR2: KGHDR, SFDVKD. This CDR3 reads CATSLTGELFF. For the CDR3, the DNA is TGTGCCACCAGTTTGACCGGGGAGCTGTTTTTT.

As DNA, the CDR3 is TGTGCTAGTGGTTTGGAATCCGGCGGGGTTAACTATGGCTACACCTTC. Protein sequence: CASGLESGGVNYGYTF. The gene calls are TRBV12-5 and TRBJ1-2; D unclear. The germline V and J ends were trimmed by 1 base and 1 base, with 13 bases remaining between them. In germline, CDR1 is LGHNT, CDR2 FRNRAP. The CDR3 has 16 amino acids.

V usage is TRBV5-1 and J usage is TRBJ1-3; D ambiguous. Germline assignment: CDR1 SGHRS and CDR2 YFSETQ. V was clipped by 4 bases and J by 0 bases, with 8 bases between them. This CDR3 spans 14 amino acids. The CDR3 DNA follows: TGCGCCAGCAGCGCGGGGAGCTCTGGAAACACCATATATTTT. It specifies CASSAGSSGNTIYF.

This sequence joins TRBV29-1 and TRBJ2-3, with 7 bases fitting TRBD2. V shed 1 base, J shed 2 bases, and the junction held 0 bases outside the gene matches. This CDR3 spans 13 amino acids. Per the germline V gene, CDR1 is SQVTM and CDR2 is ANQGSEA. CDR3 in DNA: TGCAGCGTTGAAGGACTAGCCACAGATACGCAGTATTTT. As protein: CSVEGLATDTQYF.

The chain is built from TRBV10-1 and TRBJ2-7; D is ambiguous. V lost 3 bases and J 6 bases, leaving 9 bases between the germline ends. Germline V gene data show CDR1 as WNHNN and CDR2 as SYGVQD (reference sequence). The CDR3 runs to 12 residues. The CDR3 region has the DNA TGCGCCAGCAGTGAAACGGGCGGCGAGCAGTACTTC. It encodes CASSETGGEQYF.

J is TRBJ2-3 and V is TRBV27; D call uncertain. V lost 0 bases to trimming and J lost 4 bases, with 8 bases between them. Germline V gene sequence: CDR1 MNHEY, CDR2 SMNVEV (reference sequence). The CDR3 has 14 amino acids. The CDR3 loop reads CASSLSGEPDTQYF. The CDR3 coding sequence is TGTGCCAGCAGTTTATCTGGAGAGCCAGATACGCAGTATTTT.

This chain links TRBV6-5 with TRBJ1-5; D is possibly TRBD1 (6 bases). The CDR3 has 14 amino acids. The germline CDR1 and CDR2 sequences are MNHEY and SVGAGI. Trimming removed 5 bases at V and 4 bases at J, with 12 bases between. CDR3 sequence reads: CASSRDKWNQPQHF. The CDR3 region has the DNA TGTGCCAGCAGTCGGGACAAGTGGAATCAGCCCCAGCATTTT.

This clone has a single count. This sequence joins TRBV6-1 and TRBJ1-2; the D is unclear. Trimming took 2 bases from V and 8 from J, leaving 12 bases between them. The germline V gene encodes CDR1 MNHNS and CDR2 SASEGT. The CDR3 totals 13 residues. The CDR3 loop is CASSEIGEGGYTF. CDR3 bases: TGTGCCAGCAGTGAAATTGGAGAAGGCGGCTACACCTTC.

The chain carries TRBV10-1 and TRBJ1-1; 11 nucleotides match TRBD1. The CDR3 is 15 residues long. Germline assignment: CDR1 WNHNN and CDR2 SYGVQD (reference sequence). V trimming: 3 bases; J trimming: 6 bases; junction bases outside the gene matches: 6. CDR3 sequence reads: CASSESGQGASEAFF. The CDR3 region has the DNA TGCGCCAGCAGTGAATCAGGACAGGGGGCTTCTGAAGCTTTCTTT.